This T cell receptor (beta chain) was found in a study of T cell repertoires in cytomegalovirus infection. For the study at large: Indications came from public TCR beta signatures; they pointed to CMV infection and to a matching HLA type.

This clonotype came up many times. What it recognizes is unknown. Germline V gives CDR1 MNHEY, CDR2 SMNVEV (reference sequence). Deletions cut 7 bases from V and 0 bases from J, with 22 bases between. This CDR3 is 18 amino acids long. TCRdb reanalysed the reads using MiXCR and keeps one entry per CDR3 protein. The table lists 250,000 to 300,000 distinct CDR3 sequences, 9.1% of them singletons. Study conclusions and caveats: It was HLA-C-restricted CMV-specific TCR beta clonotypes that dominated the response ex vivo.

This clonotype originated in a human donor in good health (CMV status not recorded). Some clones in this sample may be carry-over from other donors' samples. Sequencing used PBMCs. The chain employs TRBV27 and TRBJ2-1, with a possible D match to TRBD2 (6 bases). The CDR3 nucleotides read TGTGCCAGCAACCGGGACTCAGGTGGTACAGGCTCCTACAATGAGCAGTTCTTC. Amino acids: CASNRDSGGTGSYNEQFF.